One and the same sample provided the 8 T cell receptor beta chains below, sequenced in a study of shared clonotypes between healthy human individuals. Profiling relied on immunoSEQ multiplex PCR, and the TCRdb table lists in-frame clones only, not all of them. This table holds approximately 2,200,000 clones, roughly 91% found once. The naive CD8 subset, CD45RO-negative cells positively selected for CCR7, excluded terminally differentiated effector memory CD45RA+ cells. Material: naive CD8+ T cells from PBMCs. The receptors here all came from a man aged 18 to 29 in good health. Some clones in this sample may be carry-over from other donors' samples.

The genes are TRBV7-9 and TRBJ2-1; perhaps TRBD2 as D (5 bases). CDR3 length: 16 residues. The V gene's germline CDR1 is SEHNR and CDR2 FQNEAQ (reference sequence). V lost 5 bases to trimming and J lost 8 bases, with 22 bases between them. Here the CDR3 reads CASSLHRASTTDEQFF. Written as DNA, the CDR3 is TGTGCCAGCAGCCTCCATAGGGCTAGCACCACGGATGAGCAGTTCTTC.

A single count supports this clone. The chain has TRBV28 and TRBJ2-7; D gene unclear. Germline V gene sequence: CDR1 MDHEN, CDR2 SYDVKM. There are 15 residues in the CDR3. The V and J ends lost 6 bases and 2 bases respectively, with 17 bases between them. The CDR3 DNA is TGTGCCAGCAGAATTCAACCCGGAACGACCTACGAGCAGTACTTC. Its protein is CASRIQPGTTYEQYF.

J is TRBJ2-7 and V is TRBV28, with 7 bases that match TRBD1. Germline values: CDR1 MDHEN, CDR2 SYDVKM. V was pared by 2 bases and J by 0 bases, with 4 bases of the junction left unmatched. This CDR3 is built from 15 residues. CDR3 DNA: TGTGCCAGCAGTTTAACCGGGACAGCCTCCTACGAGCAGTACTTC. Translating gives CASSLTGTASYEQYF.

The chain uses TRBV29-1 and TRBJ2-4; tentatively, D is TRBD2 (5 bases). CDR3 length: 13 residues. Germline V gives CDR1 SQVTM, CDR2 ANQGSEA. V was clipped by 7 bases and J by 3 bases, with 13 bases between them. The CDR3 sequence: CSGLRGSKNIQYF. In DNA, the CDR3 is TGCAGCGGCCTACGGGGTAGCAAAAACATTCAGTACTTC. The full variable domain, rest sourced from reference TRBV29-1 and TRBJ2-4, is SAVISQKPSRDICQRGTSLTIQCQVDSQVTMMFWYRQQPGQSLTLIATANQGSEATYESGFVIDKFPISRPNLTFSTLTVSNMSPEDSSIYLCSGLRGSKNIQYFGAGTRLSVL.

This clone was seen a single time. Here the CDR3 DNA reads TGTGCCAGCAGTTTATCCCGGGGACAGGGCACCGGGGAGCTGTTTTTT. Amino acid sequence: CASSLSRGQGTGELFF. The rearrangement links TRBV27 to TRBJ2-2; 9 bases fit TRBD1. The CDR3 covers 16 residues. Germline V lookup: CDR1 MNHEY, CDR2 SMNVEV (reference sequence). V lost 0 bases and J lost 4; bases outside the gene matches: 3.

The V gene is TRBV7-9, the J gene TRBJ2-3; possible D gene TRBD2, 5 bases. Per the germline V gene, CDR1 is SEHNR and CDR2 is FQNEAQ (reference sequence). The CDR3 covers 14 residues. V gave up 4 bases and J gave up 3 bases, with 11 bases separating them. As DNA, the CDR3 is TGTGCCAGCAGCTCCCTCCCGGGGACAGATACGCAGTATTTT. It yields the protein CASSSLPGTDTQYF.

This rearrangement joins TRBV27 to TRBJ1-1, with D perhaps matching TRBD1 (6 bases). The V and J ends lost 6 bases and 0 bases respectively, with 17 bases between them. Germline CDR1 is MNHEY and CDR2 is SMNVEV (reference sequence). The CDR3 extends over 16 amino acids. DNA of the CDR3: TGTGCCAGCAGCTCCTATGCTACAGGGATGAACACTGAAGCTTTCTTT. Protein: CASSSYATGMNTEAFF.

The gene calls are TRBV30 and TRBJ2-7; a weak D match, TRBD1 (6 bases). V lost 2 bases to trimming and J lost 7 bases, with 24 bases between them. This CDR3 contains 16 residues. Germline CDR1 is GTSNPN and CDR2 is SVGIG (reference sequence). CDR3 loop: CAWSSEQGSLISEQYF. The DNA of the CDR3 is TGTGCCTGGAGTTCCGAACAGGGTAGCTTAATTAGTGAGCAGTACTTC.